Presented here are 20 T cell receptor delta chains from one specimen sequenced in a study of gamma-delta chains in newborns, infants, children. TCRdb redid clone calling on the reads using CATT. This table has around 7,500 delta-chain clones, around 11% appearing once. The sample taken for sequencing was blood. The receptors were gathered from a child who was a newborn, infant or young child, either healthy, febrile or measles-vaccinated (not recorded which).

The table lists this clone with a few counts. Given a much more abundant clone one base away, this may be a read error. The V and J genes are TRDV2 and TRDJ3; 9 bases are a match to TRDD3. CDR3 length equals 18 residues. Germline V lookup: CDR1 GEAIGNYY, CDR2 EKD. The CDR3, as DNA: TGTGCCTGTGATACTGGGGGACCTAGCTCCTGGGGCACCCGACAGATGTTTTTC. Its protein is CACDTGGPSSWGTRQMFF.

This clone was picked up a small number of times. V is TRDV2 and J is TRDJ1; TRDD3 agrees at 9 bases. The CDR3 totals 16 residues. From germline, CDR1 is GEAIGNYY and CDR2 EKD. The V gene end was trimmed by 0 bases and the J gene end by 0 bases; junction bases not matched to a gene: 4. The CDR3 loop reads CACDTVGDKNTDKLIF. As DNA, the CDR3 is TGTGCCTGTGACACCGTGGGGGATAAGAACACCGATAAACTCATCTTT.

This chain joins TRDV2 and TRDJ1; no reliable D call. Germline lookup yields CDR1 GEAIGNYY and CDR2 EKD. This CDR3 has 10 amino acids. With 0 bases removed from V and 5 bases from J, the gap between germline ends came to 0 bases. The chain's CDR3 is CACDTDKLIF. The CDR3 DNA is TGTGCCTGTGACACCGATAAACTCATCTTT.

No J gene was assigned, while the V gene was called as TRDV2; the table's D call, TRDD3, was not checked against the DNA. Germline CDR1 and CDR2: GEAIGNYY and EKD. The CDR3 is made up of 18 amino acids. The CDR3 loop is CACDNGRGDTRSSDKIIF. CDR3 coding DNA: TGTGCCTGTGACAACGGTAGGGGGGATACGAGGAGTTCCGATAAAATCATCTTT.

This clone occurred a few times. V gene TRDV2 combines with J gene TRDJ2; TRDD3 aligns across 11 bases. The V gene end was trimmed by 1 base and the J gene end by 3 bases; junction bases not matched to a gene: 21. The CDR3 sequence is 22 residues long. Germline lookup yields CDR1 GEAIGNYY and CDR2 EKD. CDR3 nucleotide sequence: TGTGCCTGTGACACGGTTCCCCCCGGAGGTGGGGGATACGATTTTATGACAGCACAACTCTTCTTT. The encoded protein is CACDTVPPGGGGYDFMTAQLFF.

As to this clone: This specimen includes other DNA sequences encoding the same CDR3. The V and J genes are TRDV2 and TRDJ3, with D maybe TRDD3 (6 bases). Trimming stripped 1 base from V and 1 base from J, with 10 bases between. This CDR3 comprises 17 residues. Germline CDR1 reads GEAIGNYY; CDR2 reads EKD. The CDR3 region is CACDTTGGSWDTRQMFF. In DNA form, the CDR3 reads TGTGCCTGTGACACGACCGGGGGATCCTGGGACACCCGACAGATGTTTTTC.

As concerns this clone: One base separates it from a far larger clone, so it is likely a read error. Other DNA sequences in this sample translate to the same CDR3. The chain couples TRDV2 to TRDJ1, with 9 bases fitting TRDD3. Germline assignment: CDR1 GEAIGNYY and CDR2 EKD. The CDR3 contains 15 residues. The trim removed 7 bases at V and 0 bases at J, leaving 8 bases unmatched. The CDR3 coding sequence is TGTGCCTGCGACTTACTGGGGGAGTACACCGATAAACTCATCTTT. It yields the protein CACDLLGEYTDKLIF.

The chain employs TRDV2 and TRDJ3, with 8 bases identical to TRDD3. The CDR3 is 18 amino acids. Germline V CDR1 and CDR2: GEAIGNYY, EKD. V dropped 1 base and J dropped 0; count of bases not matched to a gene: 4. The CDR3, as DNA: TGTGCCTGTGACACGGGATACGCGAGCTCCTGGGACACCCGACAGATGTTTTTC. This sequence encodes CACDTGYASSWDTRQMFF.

V usage is TRDV2 and J usage is TRDJ1; a weak D match, TRDD3 (5 bases). In the absence of a J gene in TCRdb, the DNA was matched to germline to assign it here. The V end was cut by 7 bases, the J end by 3 bases, with 23 bases between. The CDR3 totals 16 residues. Germline lookup yields CDR1 GEAIGNYY and CDR2 EKD. CDR3 sequence: CAWDSMGSSRSDKLIF. In DNA form, the CDR3 reads TGTGCCTGGGACTCAATGGGGTCCTCAAGGTCCGATAAACTCATCTTT.

The chain uses TRDV2 and TRDJ1; 11 bases are a match to TRDD3. Germline assignment: CDR1 GEAIGNYY and CDR2 EKD. Trimming removed 0 bases from V and 4 bases from J; junction bases left unmatched: 12. CDR3 length: 18 amino acids. Here the CDR3 DNA reads TGTGCCTGTGACACCGTTAGCTTTGGGGGATACGGCAGCGATAAACTCATCTTT. Encoded protein: CACDTVSFGGYGSDKLIF.

This clone has more than one count but fewer than ten. The chain combines TRDV2 with TRDJ1; 9 positions match TRDD3. V trimming: 3 bases; J trimming: 2 bases; junction bases outside the gene matches: 12. There are 17 residues in the CDR3. The germline CDR1 and CDR2 sequences are GEAIGNYY and EKD. The CDR3, as DNA: TGTGCCTGTGACGAGTTAAGGGGATACGGAGGAACCGATAAACTCATCTTT. The encoded protein is CACDELRGYGGTDKLIF.

A remark on this clone: At residue 9, the translated DNA and the protein in TCRdb do not agree; the protein given here is derived from the DNA. The chain links TRDV1 to TRDJ1; tentative D call: TRDD3 (5 bases). No J gene is reported in TCRdb; it was inferred here by comparing the DNA with germline. Germline CDR1 reads TSWWSYY; CDR2 reads QGS. Trimming shortened V by 4 bases and J by 1 base, and 10 bases separated the two germline ends. The CDR3 has 14 amino acids. CDR3 amino acids: CALGAGRVTDKLIF. The CDR3 region has the DNA TGTGCTCTTGGGGCTGGGCGGGTCACCGATAAACTCATCTTT.

This clone was counted a few times. A single base separates this from a much larger clone, so it may be a read error. The V and J genes are TRDV2 and TRDJ2, with a possible D match to TRDD3 (6 bases). No J gene is reported in TCRdb; it was inferred here by comparing the DNA with germline. The germline V gene encodes CDR1 GEAIGNYY and CDR2 EKD. There are 15 residues in the CDR3. CDR3 coding DNA: TGTGCCTGTGACACCGTGGGGGGTTTGACAGCAAAACTCTTCTTT. It codes for CACDTVGGLTAKLFF.

Only one count was recorded for this clone. The rearrangement joins TRDV2 to TRDJ1; D is unclear. The J gene, absent from TCRdb, was called here by matching the DNA to germline. The germline CDR1 and CDR2 sequences are GEAIGNYY and EKD. The CDR3 has 18 amino acids. The V gene lost 3 bases and the J gene lost 0 bases, with 22 bases spanning the gap. The CDR3 loop reads CACDGRTVGNPYTDKLIF. The CDR3 DNA follows: TGTGCCTGTGACGGTAGGACGGTGGGAAACCCGTACACCGATAAACTCATCTTT.

This clone was observed a handful of times. The genes are TRDV2 and TRDJ1, with TRDD3 identical over 8 bases. V lost 3 bases to trimming and J lost 1 base; unmatched junction nucleotides: 12. Per germline, CDR1 GEAIGNYY and CDR2 EKD. This CDR3 is 17 amino acids long. The CDR3 region has the DNA TGTGCCTGTGACCCCGTACTGGGGGCTACCTTCACCGATAAACTCATCTTT. Protein product: CACDPVLGATFTDKLIF.

V is TRDV2 and J is TRDJ3, with a tentative D call TRDD3 (6 bases). The CDR3 has 18 residues. Trimming pared 2 bases from V and 0 bases from J, leaving 13 bases between. Germline V gene lookup returns CDR1 GEAIGNYY and CDR2 EKD. CDR3 residues: CACDNIGGSSWDTRQMFF. The CDR3 DNA reads as TGTGCCTGTGACAATATTGGGGGGAGCTCCTGGGACACCCGACAGATGTTTTTC.

V gene TRDV2 combines with J gene TRDJ3; 12 bases agree with TRDD3. CDR1 is GEAIGNYY, CDR2 EKD, per germline. The CDR3 extends over 20 amino acids. V lost 3 bases to trimming and J lost 0 bases; unmatched junction nucleotides: 8. The CDR3 coding sequence is TGTGCCTGTGACGCCCTACTGGGGGATACACGCTCCTGGGACACCCGACAGATGTTTTTC. It encodes CACDALLGDTRSWDTRQMFF.

By sample share, this clone is medium-sized. This chain connects TRDV2 to TRDJ1, with a weak D call TRDD3 (5 bases). Germline assignment: CDR1 GEAIGNYY and CDR2 EKD. V shed 3 bases and J shed 0 bases, with 10 bases lying between them. The CDR3 loop spans 14 amino acids. CDR3 DNA: TGTGCCTGTGACCTTACTGGAGACACCGATAAACTCATCTTT. It encodes CACDLTGDTDKLIF.

By frequency in the sample, this clone is medium-sized (0.01 to 0.1%). The CDR3: CACDTVGMGTDKLIF. The CDR3, as DNA: TGTGCCTGTGACACCGTGGGGATGGGGACCGATAAACTCATCTTT. This chain uses TRDV2 with TRDJ1; D is possibly TRDD3 (6 bases). Per germline, CDR1 GEAIGNYY and CDR2 EKD. The ends were cut back, 0 bases at V and 2 bases at J, with 12 bases in the middle. The CDR3 length is 15 residues.

There are a few counts of this clone. Possible read error: a much larger clone is one base away. This chain uses TRDV2 with TRDJ1; TRDD3 matches at 9 bases. The germline CDR1 and CDR2 sequences are GEAIGNYY and EKD. There are 18 residues in the CDR3. CDR3 sequence: CAGDRLITGGPRTDKLIF. Written as DNA, the CDR3 is TGTGCCGGTGACCGCCTTATTACTGGGGGACCCCGCACCGATAAACTCATCTTT.